Sequencing of this T cell receptor (beta chain) was carried out in a study of T cells after somatic rescue of genetic block. Germline V gene sequence: CDR1 SGHDT, CDR2 YYEEEE. V shed 0 bases and J shed 4 bases, with 11 bases lying between them. The CDR3 contains 14 residues. The table came from immunoSEQ multiplex PCR; TCRdb's copy has only in-frame clones and leaves some out. The sample has some 9,100 clones, around two thirds seen once. The sequencing sample was made of peripheral blood mononuclear cells (PBMCs). The TCR comes from a boy aged 10-17 years. V is TRBV5-6 and J is TRBJ2-7; weak D call: TRBD1 (5 bases). DNA for the CDR3: TGTGCCAGCAGCTTGGACAGGCGGAATTACGAGCAGTACTTC. It encodes CASSLDRRNYEQYF. Together with reference TRBV5-6 and TRBJ2-7, the CDR3 gives the full variable domain: DAGVTQSPTHLIKTRGQQVTLRCSPKSGHDTVSWYQQALGQGPQFIFQYYEEEERQRGNFPDRFSGHQFPNYSSELNVNALLLGDSALYLCASSLDRRNYEQYFGPGTRLTVT.